The clone carrying this TCR beta chain showed up just once. Antigen: not known. Germline assignment: CDR1 MNHEY and CDR2 SVGEGT. V was trimmed by 2 bases and J by 5 bases, leaving 12 bases between them. This CDR3 is 14 amino acids long. Second-dose schedules of about 4 or about 12 weeks were combined. The record originates from a study of T cell responses to AZD1222 COVID-19 vaccine. Clones were sequenced by immunoSEQ multiplex PCR, and TCRdb holds only the in-frame ones, with some missing. The repertoire holds about 90,000 clones, with approximately 89% as singletons. General study findings and limits: At study baseline, merely five or six AZD1222 recipients were seropositive.

The chain uses TRBV6-2 or TRBV6-3 and TRBJ2-5, with D maybe TRBD1 (6 bases). Sample: peripheral blood, taken 28 days after the second AZD1222 dose. The source of this sequence is an adult who received the AZD1222 COVID-19 vaccine. In nucleotides, the CDR3 is TGTGCCAGCAGTTACAGGAACAGGGTGGAGACCCAGTACTTC. Translation: CASSYRNRVETQYF.